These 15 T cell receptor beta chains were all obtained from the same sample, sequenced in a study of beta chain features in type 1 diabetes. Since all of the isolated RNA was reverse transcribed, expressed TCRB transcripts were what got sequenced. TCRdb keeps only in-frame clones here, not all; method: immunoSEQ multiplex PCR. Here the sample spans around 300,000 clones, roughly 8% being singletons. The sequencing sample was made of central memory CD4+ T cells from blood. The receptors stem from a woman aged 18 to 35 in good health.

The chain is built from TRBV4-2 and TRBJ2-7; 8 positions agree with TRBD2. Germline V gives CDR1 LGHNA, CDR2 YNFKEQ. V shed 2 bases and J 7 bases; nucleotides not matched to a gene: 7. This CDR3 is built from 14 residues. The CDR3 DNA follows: TGTGCCAGCAGCCAACTAAGCGGGAGTGGGGAGCAGTACTTC. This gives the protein CASSQLSGSGEQYF.

The CDR3 region has the DNA TGTGCCAGTAGTATCCAGGGGGCGACTGAAGCTTTCTTT. Translation: CASSIQGATEAFF. The rearrangement links TRBV19 to TRBJ1-1; 8 bases line up with TRBD1. V lost 3 bases, J lost 5 bases, and 2 bases stayed unmatched. Germline V gives CDR1 LNHDA, CDR2 SQIVND (reference sequence). The CDR3 runs 13 residues.

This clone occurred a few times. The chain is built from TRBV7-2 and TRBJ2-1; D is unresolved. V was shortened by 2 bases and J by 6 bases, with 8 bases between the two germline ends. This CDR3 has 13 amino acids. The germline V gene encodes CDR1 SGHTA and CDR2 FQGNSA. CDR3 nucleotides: TGTGCCAGCAGCTTATCGATCAGCAATGAGCAGTTCTTC. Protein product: CASSLSISNEQFF.

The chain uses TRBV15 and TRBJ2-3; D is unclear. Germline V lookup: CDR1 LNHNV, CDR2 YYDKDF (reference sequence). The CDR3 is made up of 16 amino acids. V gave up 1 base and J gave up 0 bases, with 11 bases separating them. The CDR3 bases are TGTGCCACCAGCAGAGGTACCGCCTCTAGCACAGATACGCAGTATTTT. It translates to CATSRGTASSTDTQYF.

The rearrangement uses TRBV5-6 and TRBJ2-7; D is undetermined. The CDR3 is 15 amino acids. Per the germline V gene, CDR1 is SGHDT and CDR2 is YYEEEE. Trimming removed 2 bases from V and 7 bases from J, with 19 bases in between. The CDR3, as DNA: TGTGCCAGCAGCTTTTTTGTGGAAGCGCTTGGGGAGCAGTACGTC. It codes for CASSFFVEALGEQYV.

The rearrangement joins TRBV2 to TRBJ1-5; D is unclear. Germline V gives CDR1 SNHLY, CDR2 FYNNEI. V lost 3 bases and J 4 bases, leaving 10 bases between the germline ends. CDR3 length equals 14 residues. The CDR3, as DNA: TGTGCCAGCAGTGACAAGGACGGGAATCAGCCCCAGCATTTT. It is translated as CASSDKDGNQPQHF.

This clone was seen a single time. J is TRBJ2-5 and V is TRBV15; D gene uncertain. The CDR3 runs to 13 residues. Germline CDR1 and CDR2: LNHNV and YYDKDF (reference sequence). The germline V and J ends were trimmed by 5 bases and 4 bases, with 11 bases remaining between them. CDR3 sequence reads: CATSARRAETQYF. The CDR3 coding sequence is TGTGCCACCAGCGCCCGACGGGCAGAGACCCAGTACTTC.

The CDR3 here is CASSQDSIGRRTEAFF. CDR3 nucleotide sequence: TGTGCCAGCAGCCAAGATTCTATTGGACGTCGCACTGAAGCTTTCTTT. The V call is TRBV14, the J call TRBJ1-1; D uncertain. Germline V gives CDR1 SGHDN, CDR2 FVKESK. This CDR3 region has 16 residues. Trimming shortened V by 0 bases and J by 4 bases, and 15 bases separated the two germline ends.

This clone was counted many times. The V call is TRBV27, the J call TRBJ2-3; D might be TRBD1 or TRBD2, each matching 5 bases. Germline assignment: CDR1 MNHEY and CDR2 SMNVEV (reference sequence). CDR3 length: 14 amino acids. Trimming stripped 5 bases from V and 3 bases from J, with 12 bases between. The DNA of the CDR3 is TGTGCCAGCAGTCTCGGGGACGGAACAGATACGCAGTATTTT. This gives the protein CASSLGDGTDTQYF.

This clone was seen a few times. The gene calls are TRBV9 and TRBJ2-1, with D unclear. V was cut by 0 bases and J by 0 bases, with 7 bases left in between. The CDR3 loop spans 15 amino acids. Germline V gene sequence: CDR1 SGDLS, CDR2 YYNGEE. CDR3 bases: TGTGCCAGCAGCGTAGCGCAGCGCTCCTACAATGAGCAGTTCTTC. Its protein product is CASSVAQRSYNEQFF. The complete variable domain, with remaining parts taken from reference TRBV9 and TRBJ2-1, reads DSGVTQTPKHLITATGQRVTLRCSPRSGDLSVYWYQQSLDQGLQFLIQYYNGEERAKGNILERFSAQQFPDLHSELNLSSLELGDSALYFCASSVAQRSYNEQFFGPGTRLTVL.

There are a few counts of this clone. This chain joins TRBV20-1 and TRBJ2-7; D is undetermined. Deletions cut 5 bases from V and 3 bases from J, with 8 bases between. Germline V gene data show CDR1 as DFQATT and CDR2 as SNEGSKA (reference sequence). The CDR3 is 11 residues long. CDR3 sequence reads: CSALGSYEQYF. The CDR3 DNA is TGCAGTGCTCTAGGCAGCTACGAGCAGTACTTC.

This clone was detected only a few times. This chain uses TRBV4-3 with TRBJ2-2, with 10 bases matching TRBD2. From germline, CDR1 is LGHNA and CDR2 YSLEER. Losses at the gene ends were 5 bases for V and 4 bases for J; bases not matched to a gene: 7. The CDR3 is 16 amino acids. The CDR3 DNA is TGCGCCAGCAGCGGACTAGCGGCCTTTAGCACCGGGGAGCTGTTTTTT. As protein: CASSGLAAFSTGELFF.

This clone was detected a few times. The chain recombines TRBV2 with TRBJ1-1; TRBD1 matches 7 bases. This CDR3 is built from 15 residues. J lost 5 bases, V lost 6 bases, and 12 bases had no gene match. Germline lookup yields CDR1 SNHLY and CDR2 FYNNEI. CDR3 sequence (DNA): TGTGCCAGCAGGGATCAGACAGGGAGATATACTGAAGCTTTCTTT. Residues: CASRDQTGRYTEAFF.

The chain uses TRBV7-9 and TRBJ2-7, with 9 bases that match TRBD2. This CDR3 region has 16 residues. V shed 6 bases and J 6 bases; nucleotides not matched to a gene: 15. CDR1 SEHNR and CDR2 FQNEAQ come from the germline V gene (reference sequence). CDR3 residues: CASSPRTGREGSEQYF. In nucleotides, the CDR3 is TGTGCCAGCAGTCCCAGGACTGGGCGGGAGGGGTCCGAGCAGTACTTC.

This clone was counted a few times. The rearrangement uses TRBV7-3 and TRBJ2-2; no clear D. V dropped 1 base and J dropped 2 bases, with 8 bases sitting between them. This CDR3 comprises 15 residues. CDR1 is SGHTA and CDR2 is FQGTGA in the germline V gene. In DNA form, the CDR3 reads TGTGCCAGCAGCTTAATCGGCAGAAACACCGGGGAGCTGTTTTTT. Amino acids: CASSLIGRNTGELFF.